This TCR beta chain was identified in a study of T-cell memory formation after mild COVID-19. In this sample, this clonotype turned up many times. Antigen: not known. CDR1 is DFQATT, CDR2 SNEGSKA, per germline (reference sequence). The V segment lost 6 bases and the J segment 5 bases; nucleotides outside the gene matches: 4. CDR3 length equals 13 residues. Findings of the study overall: Whether second-wave clones peaking at day 37 were SARS-CoV-2 specific went unconfirmed. Pre-infection memory carried some responding clones, suggesting that cross-reactive memory joined.

TCRdb independently ran MiXCR on the 5' RACE reads; one entry per CDR3 protein. The repertoire holds tens of thousands of distinct CDR3 sequences, 13% seen once, with approximately 26% in the top ten. The clonotype was recovered from an adult woman who had mild COVID-19 (a few samples of this study predate the infection). Cell type and time point are not known. Sequenced sample: PBMCs or a T cell subset sorted from them (not recorded which). V gene TRBV20-1 combines with J gene TRBJ2-7; 13 bases match TRBD2. CDR3 residues: CSAPGTSGNEQYF. DNA for the CDR3: TGCAGTGCCCCCGGGACTAGCGGGAACGAGCAGTACTTC.